One T cell receptor beta chain is described in this entry. The sample originates from a study of blood T cell repertoires in COVID-19. On the study more broadly: Both acute and convalescent COVID-19 samples were obtained from the United States, Italy and Spain. In each case, the material was cDNA or gDNA derived from T cells, B-cell-depleted T cells, or PBMCs.

The assay was immunoSEQ multiplex PCR, and TCRdb's table has in-frame clones only and misses some. Of 150,000 to 250,000 clones in the sample, about 85% were seen once. Cohort placement rested on clinical history that participants reported themselves. The V end lost 3 bases, the J end lost 3 bases, and 9 bases lay between the germline ends. The length of the CDR3 is 13 residues. The germline CDR1 and CDR2 sequences are SGHTA and FQGTGA. The TCR was taken from a woman in her twenties or thirties who had recovered from COVID-19. The specimen sequenced was PBMCs or T cells enriched from blood (not recorded which). The rearrangement joins TRBV7-3 to TRBJ2-7, with a weak D call TRBD2 (6 bases). DNA for the CDR3: TGTGCCAGCAGCTTTAGCGGAAACTACGAGCAGTACTTC. Its protein product is CASSFSGNYEQYF.